The entry that follows covers one T cell receptor beta chain sequence. What it binds is not known. Study-level points and caveats: Tumor-infiltrating Treg TCR alpha and beta sequences overlapped most with tumor naive CD4+ T cells, then blood naive. In terms of TCR gene usage, tumor memory CD4+ T cells clustered together with blood and lymph node memory CD4+ cells, as well as with lymph node naive CD4+ cells.

Naive CD4+ T cells were purified with Tregs depleted by CD25. Semi-nested PCR with Nested Universal Primer A followed constant-region reverse priming of full-length variable regions. TCRdb fed the 5' RACE reads into MiXCR, producing one record per CDR3 protein. Of 55,000 to 75,000 distinct CDR3 sequences in the sample, nearly 30% are singletons; the top ten hold roughly 2%. The V and J ends lost 3 bases and 4 bases, in that order; junction bases with no gene match: 5. CDR3 length: 14 residues. The V gene's germline CDR1 is SQVTM and CDR2 ANQGSEA. Sequenced sample: tumor-infiltrating naive CD4+ T cells sorted from the breast tumor. Sample subset: naive CD4+ T cells, CD4+CD45RA+CD25-. This clonotype originated in a female donor with breast cancer. V usage is TRBV29-1 and J usage is TRBJ2-1, with 8 bases aligning to TRBD2. The DNA of the CDR3 is TGCAGCGTTGACAGAGCGGGAGTTTACAATGAGCAGTTCTTC. Protein sequence: CSVDRAGVYNEQFF.